The next 22 T cell receptor beta chains were all read from a single sample in a study of shared clonotypes between healthy human individuals. The repertoire was sequenced with immunoSEQ multiplex PCR; TCRdb's copy has only in-frame clones and lacks some. This sample has some 1,600,000 clones, with around 98% found just once. Material for sequencing was naive CD4+ T cells sorted from blood. The subset was: CD45RA+ positively selected. All receptors derive from a man younger than 40 in good health.

The chain links TRBV25-1 to TRBJ1-2, with D possibly matching TRBD1 (6 bases). The CDR3 length is 14 residues. V shed 4 bases and J shed 5 bases, with 14 bases lying between them. In germline, CDR1 is MGHDK, CDR2 SYGVNS. CDR3 sequence reads: CASSGYGTPYGYTF. In DNA form, the CDR3 reads TGTGCCAGCAGTGGTTACGGGACACCGTATGGCTACACCTTC.

The chain uses TRBV6-1 and TRBJ2-1; 8 positions agree with TRBD2. CDR1 is MNHNS, CDR2 SASEGT, per germline. V shed 8 bases, J shed 5 bases, and the junction held 5 bases outside the gene matches. The CDR3 consists of 13 residues. The CDR3 DNA follows: TGTGCCAGCTTACTCGGGAGGGACAATGAGCAGTTCTTC. Translating it yields CASLLGRDNEQFF.

V usage is TRBV29-1 and J usage is TRBJ2-1, with 13 positions matching TRBD2. V lost 1 base, J lost 10 bases, and 4 bases stayed unmatched. CDR1 and CDR2 (germline): SQVTM, ANQGSEA. This CDR3 comprises 14 residues. CDR3 in amino acids: CSVEGRLAGGEQFF. In DNA form, the CDR3 reads TGCAGCGTTGAAGGGAGACTAGCGGGAGGAGAGCAGTTCTTC.

The chain combines TRBV28 with TRBJ2-2, with TRBD2 matching over 10 bases. This CDR3 is built from 15 residues. Germline assignment: CDR1 MDHEN and CDR2 SYDVKM. After removal of 7 bases from V and 5 bases from J, the junction contained 7 bases not matched to a gene. Written as DNA, the CDR3 is TGTGCCAGCATACCGGGACTAGCGCCGACCGGGGAGCTGTTTTTT. Its protein product is CASIPGLAPTGELFF.

V gene TRBV2 combines with J gene TRBJ2-7, with D possibly matching TRBD2 (5 bases). V was trimmed by 7 bases and J by 6 bases, leaving 10 bases between them. Looked up from germline, CDR1 is SNHLY and CDR2 is FYNNEI. The CDR3 totals 11 residues. The CDR3 nucleotides read TGTGCCAGCAACTATGCGGGCGAGCAGTACTTC. This gives the protein CASNYAGEQYF.

This chain connects TRBV11-2 to TRBJ1-1; D unclear. Between the trimmed V and J ends, which lost 1 base and 6 bases, there was a span of 9 bases. This CDR3 region has 13 residues. The germline gives CDR1 SGHAT, CDR2 FQNNGV. Here the CDR3 DNA reads TGTGCCAGCAGCTTAGCAGGTAGAGCTGAAGCTTTCTTT. Amino acid sequence: CASSLAGRAEAFF. Filled out from reference TRBV11-2 and TRBJ1-1, the complete variable domain reads EAGVAQSPRYKIIEKRQSVAFWCNPISGHATLYWYQQILGQGPKLLIQFQNNGVVDDSQLPKDRFSAERLKGVDSTLKIQPAKLEDSAVYLCASSLAGRAEAFFGQGTRLTVV.

V usage is TRBV7-8 and J usage is TRBJ2-5; TRBD2 aligns across 7 bases. The germline gives CDR1 SGHVS, CDR2 FQNEAQ. V dropped 5 bases and J dropped 5; count of bases not matched to a gene: 17. The length of the CDR3 is 17 residues. The CDR3 DNA reads as TGTGCCAGCAGCAAAGGCATACGGGGACTACCCGAGGAGACCCAGTACTTC. Protein: CASSKGIRGLPEETQYF.

In its sample, this clone was seen once. The CDR3 DNA reads as TGTGCCAGCAGCGTTTGGATGAACACTGAAGCTTTCTTT. Translated, it gives CASSVWMNTEAFF. The V call is TRBV7-2, the J call TRBJ1-1; unclear D gene. CDR1 SGHTA and CDR2 FQGNSA come from the germline V gene. Trimming took off 5 bases at V and 0 bases at J, with 7 bases between the two ends. The CDR3 length is 13 residues. Using reference TRBV7-2 and TRBJ1-1 for the parts outside the CDR3, the full variable domain is GAGVSQSPSNKVTEKGKDVELRCDPISGHTALYWYRQSLGQGLEFLIYFQGNSAPDKSGLPSDRFSAERTGGSVSTLTIQRTQQEDSAVYLCASSVWMNTEAFFGQGTRLTVV.

The rearrangement uses TRBV11-2 and TRBJ1-2; 8 nucleotides line up with TRBD1. The CDR3 runs 14 residues. Germline assignment: CDR1 SGHAT and CDR2 FQNNGV. The J segment lost 4 bases and the V segment lost 4 bases, leaving 5 bases of the junction unmatched. CDR3 bases: TGTGCCAGCAGCTCACGGGACAGGCCCTATGGCTACACCTTC. It yields the protein CASSSRDRPYGYTF.

The chain employs TRBV6-5 and TRBJ2-5; a possible D gene is TRBD2 (6 bases). V was clipped by 5 bases and J by 3 bases, with 16 bases between them. The CDR3 totals 15 residues. Germline V CDR1 and CDR2: MNHEY, SVGAGI. CDR3 bases: TGTGCCAGCAGTCTCTTGGGGGGAGGCAAAGAGACCCAGTACTTC. It translates to CASSLLGGGKETQYF.

CDR3 sequence reads: CASSLDREDASVRNEQFF. CDR3 DNA sequence: TGTGCCAGCAGCTTAGATCGGGAGGACGCCTCCGTTAGGAATGAGCAGTTCTTC. This chain uses TRBV11-2 with TRBJ2-1; 7 bases agree with TRBD2. J lost 7 bases, V lost 0 bases, and 15 bases had no gene match. Germline V CDR1 and CDR2: SGHAT, FQNNGV. The CDR3 totals 18 residues.

The gene calls are TRBV10-3 and TRBJ2-3, with D unclear. Germline V gives CDR1 ENHRY, CDR2 SYGVKD. This CDR3 has 15 residues. Trimming shortened V by 4 bases and J by 0 bases, and 11 bases separated the two germline ends. CDR3 sequence reads: CAISVAGASTDTQYF. Written as DNA, the CDR3 is TGTGCCATCAGTGTAGCAGGTGCTAGCACAGATACGCAGTATTTT.

The chain uses TRBV9 and TRBJ2-1, with no clear D. The CDR3 has 14 amino acids. The germline V gene has CDR1 SGDLS and CDR2 YYNGEE. V dropped 4 bases and J dropped 3 bases, with 11 bases sitting between them. The CDR3 protein is CASSPGNSYNEQFF. The CDR3, as DNA: TGTGCCAGCAGCCCGGGTAACAGCTACAATGAGCAGTTCTTC.

This sequence joins TRBV9 and TRBJ2-2; D is uncertain. V lost 0 bases to trimming and J lost 5 bases, with 11 bases between them. Germline loops: CDR1 SGDLS, CDR2 YYNGEE. The CDR3 is made up of 15 amino acids. The CDR3 nucleotides are TGTGCCAGCAGCGTAGTCCCTATTAAAACCGGGGAGCTGTTTTTT. Translation gives CASSVVPIKTGELFF. Supplemented by reference TRBV9 and TRBJ2-2, the full variable domain reads DSGVTQTPKHLITATGQRVTLRCSPRSGDLSVYWYQQSLDQGLQFLIQYYNGEERAKGNILERFSAQQFPDLHSELNLSSLELGDSALYFCASSVVPIKTGELFFGEGSRLTVL.

This chain links TRBV10-1 with TRBJ2-3; D is uncertain. Trimming shortened V by 5 bases and J by 4 bases, and 16 bases separated the two germline ends. The germline V gene encodes CDR1 WNHNN and CDR2 SYGVQD (reference sequence). The CDR3 has 15 residues. The CDR3 sequence is CASSKATNRADTQYF. The CDR3 DNA follows: TGCGCCAGCAGTAAAGCCACAAACCGGGCAGATACGCAGTATTTT.

This rearrangement joins TRBV7-2 to TRBJ2-7, with TRBD1 matching 8 bases. Germline V gives CDR1 SGHTA, CDR2 FQGNSA. CDR3 length: 15 amino acids. With V trimmed by 1 base and J by 2 bases, 4 bases remained unmatched. This CDR3 reads CASSLVTGDPYEQYF. The DNA for the CDR3 is TGTGCCAGCAGCTTAGTGACAGGGGACCCCTACGAGCAGTACTTC. Full variable domain (remainder filled in from reference TRBV7-2 and TRBJ2-7): GAGVSQSPSNKVTEKGKDVELRCDPISGHTALYWYRQSLGQGLEFLIYFQGNSAPDKSGLPSDRFSAERTGGSVSTLTIQRTQQEDSAVYLCASSLVTGDPYEQYFGPGTRLTVT.

The rearrangement uses TRBV28 and TRBJ1-2; D gene unclear. This CDR3 spans 14 amino acids. V was clipped by 4 bases and J by 7 bases, with 16 bases between them. Germline CDR1 MDHEN, CDR2 SYDVKM. CDR3 protein: CASSSPGQAGGYTF. The CDR3 bases are TGTGCCAGCAGTTCACCCGGCCAGGCGGGTGGCTACACCTTC.

V usage is TRBV28 and J usage is TRBJ2-3; 7 bases are shared with TRBD1. After removal of 2 bases from V and 4 bases from J, the junction contained 3 bases not matched to a gene. Germline assignment: CDR1 MDHEN and CDR2 SYDVKM. The CDR3 sequence is 14 residues long. The CDR3 bases are TGTGCCAGCAGTTTAAGAGGGGGCCCAGATACGCAGTATTTT. It codes for CASSLRGGPDTQYF.

The CDR3 sequence: CASSVAELSLKFF. CDR3 in DNA: TGTGCCAGCAGCGTAGCTGAACTAAGCTTAAAGTTCTTC. This chain connects TRBV9 to TRBJ2-1; D gene unclear. The CDR3 extends over 13 amino acids. Trimming removed 0 bases at V and 14 bases at J, with 15 bases between. CDR1 and CDR2 (germline): SGDLS, YYNGEE.

With respect to this clone: Other nucleotide sequences in the sample specify the same CDR3. V usage is TRBV29-1 and J usage is TRBJ1-1, with 7 bases matching TRBD1. The CDR3 is 13 amino acids. Germline CDR1 and CDR2: SQVTM and ANQGSEA. The V gene end was trimmed by 2 bases and the J gene end by 5 bases; junction bases not matched to a gene: 5. CDR3 in DNA: TGCAGCGTTGAACGACAGGGAGGAACTGAAGCTTTCTTT. Amino acid sequence: CSVERQGGTEAFF.

The gene calls are TRBV7-2 and TRBJ2-3; TRBD1 matches 7 bases. V was pared by 6 bases and J by 5 bases, with 2 bases of the junction left unmatched. CDR3 length: 12 residues. Germline-derived CDR1 and CDR2 are SGHTA and FQGNSA. As DNA, the CDR3 is TGTGCCAGCAGTTACAGGGGAGATACGCAGTATTTT. Its translation is CASSYRGDTQYF.

This clone has a single count. J is TRBJ2-5 and V is TRBV11-2; possible D gene TRBD1, 6 bases. CDR3 length: 13 residues. The germline gives CDR1 SGHAT, CDR2 FQNNGV. Trimming cost V 4 bases and J 5 bases, with 11 bases left between them. The CDR3 coding sequence is TGTGCCAGCAGCTCCCGAAGGGGGGAGACCCAGTACTTC. This translates into CASSSRRGETQYF.